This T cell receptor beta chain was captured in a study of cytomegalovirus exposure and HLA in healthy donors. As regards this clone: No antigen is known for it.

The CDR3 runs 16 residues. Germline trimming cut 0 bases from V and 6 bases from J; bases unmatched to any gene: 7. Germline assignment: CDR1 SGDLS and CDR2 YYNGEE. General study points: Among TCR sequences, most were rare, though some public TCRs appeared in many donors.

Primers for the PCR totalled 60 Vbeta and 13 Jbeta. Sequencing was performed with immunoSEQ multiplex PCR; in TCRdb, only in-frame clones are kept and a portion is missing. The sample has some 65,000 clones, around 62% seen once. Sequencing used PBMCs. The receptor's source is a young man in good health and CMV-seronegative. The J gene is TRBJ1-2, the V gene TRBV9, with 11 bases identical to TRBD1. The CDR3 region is CASSVATGTGGNGYTF. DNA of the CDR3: TGTGCCAGCAGCGTAGCTACAGGGACAGGGGGTAATGGCTACACCTTC.